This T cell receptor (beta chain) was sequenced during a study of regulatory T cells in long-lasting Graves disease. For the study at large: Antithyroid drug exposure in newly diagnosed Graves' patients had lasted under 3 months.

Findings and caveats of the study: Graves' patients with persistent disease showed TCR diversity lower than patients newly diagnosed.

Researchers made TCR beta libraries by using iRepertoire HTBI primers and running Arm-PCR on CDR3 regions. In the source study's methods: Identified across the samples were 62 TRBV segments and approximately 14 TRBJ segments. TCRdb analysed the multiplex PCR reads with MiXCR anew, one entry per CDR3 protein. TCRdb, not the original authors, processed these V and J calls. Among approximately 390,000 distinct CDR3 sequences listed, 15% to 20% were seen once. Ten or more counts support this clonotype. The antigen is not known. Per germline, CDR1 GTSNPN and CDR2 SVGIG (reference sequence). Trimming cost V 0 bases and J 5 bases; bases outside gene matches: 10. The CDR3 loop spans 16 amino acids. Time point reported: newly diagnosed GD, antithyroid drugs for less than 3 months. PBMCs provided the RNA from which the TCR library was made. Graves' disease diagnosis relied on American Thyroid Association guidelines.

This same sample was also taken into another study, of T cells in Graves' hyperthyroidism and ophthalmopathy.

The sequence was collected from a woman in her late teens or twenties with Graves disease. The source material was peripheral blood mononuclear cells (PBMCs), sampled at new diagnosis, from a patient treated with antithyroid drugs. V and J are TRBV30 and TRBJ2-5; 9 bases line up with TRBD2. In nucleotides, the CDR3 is TGTGCCTGGAGTGTACTTAGTGCGGGGGGGCTTGAGACCCAGTACTTC. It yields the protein CAWSVLSAGGLETQYF.